This T cell receptor beta chain came from a study of beta chain features in type 1 diabetes. Study-wide context: On cell yields, gender and age, patients and healthy donors were similar.

The table lists this clone with a few counts. Its antigen is undetermined. The CDR3 is made up of 15 amino acids. Germline CDR1 and CDR2: MNHEY and SMNVEV (reference sequence). V lost 6 bases to trimming and J lost 4 bases, with 18 bases between them. Populations isolated by sorting all had purity greater than 95%. Study-level findings and limits: Comparison showed that naive, central memory and Treg TCRB repertoires appeared more similar among patients than among healthy donors. The study found fewer insertions and more deletions at VDJ junctions in type 1 diabetes patients.

The authors reverse transcribed all of the isolated RNA, so sequencing captured expressed TCRB transcripts. Sequencing was performed with immunoSEQ multiplex PCR; in TCRdb, only in-frame clones are kept and a portion is missing. The repertoire consists of around 430,000 clones, with about 29% occurring once and the leading ten covering around 0.065%. Sequences were obtained from naive CD4+ T cells from blood. This receptor was obtained from a man between 18 and 29 years old in good health. The V call is TRBV27, the J call TRBJ1-2; D not certain. CDR3: CASRPIRVSGYGYTF. The CDR3 DNA reads TGTGCCAGCAGACCAATCCGGGTTTCGGGCTATGGCTACACCTTC.